A single sample is the source of the 12 T cell receptor beta chains below, sequenced in a study of T cells in tumors after PD-1 blockade (dated by TCRdb to between 2018 and 2020). Library generation was performed with the immunoSEQ multiplex PCR assay. The table was pulled from immuneACCESS by TCRdb, which kept in-frame rearrangements only. Such tables lose some clones; where checked, under half of the loss comes from unresolved V genes, and the rest has no known cause. In this sample the table shows just under 20,000 clones, over 70% of which occur a single time. Clones ranked in the top ten supply 25% to 30% of the sample. The sample here was PBMCs, taken after anti-PD-1 therapy. Every receptor here comes from a human donor with advanced basal cell or squamous cell carcinoma (not recorded which).

This clone was found a few times. The V and J genes are TRBV27 and TRBJ1-5, with a possible D match to TRBD1 (6 bases). Germline CDR1 MNHEY, CDR2 SMNVEV (reference sequence). The CDR3 runs 16 residues. The V gene lost 4 bases and the J gene lost 3 bases, with 16 bases spanning the gap. CDR3 bases: TGTGCCAGCAGTTACGTACAGGGAGACGACAATCAGCCCCAGCATTTT. Translating gives CASSYVQGDDNQPQHF.

This clone has a handful of counts. The V call is TRBV10-3, the J call TRBJ1-3; D not certain. The germline V gene encodes CDR1 ENHRY and CDR2 SYGVKD. The CDR3 is made up of 16 amino acids. Deletions cut 3 bases from V and 4 bases from J, with 16 bases between. The CDR3 protein is CAISEWAVSEGNTIYF. The CDR3 bases are TGTGCCATCAGTGAATGGGCAGTATCGGAGGGAAACACCATATATTTT.

V usage is TRBV12-3 or TRBV12-4 and J usage is TRBJ2-1, with D possibly TRBD2 on 5 matching bases. CDR3 length equals 12 residues. The V end was cut by 2 bases, the J end by 12 bases, with 11 bases between. The CDR3 is CASSLWRGLQFF. As DNA, the CDR3 is TGTGCCAGCAGTTTATGGAGAGGGCTGCAGTTCTTC.

This rearrangement joins TRBV18 to TRBJ1-2; D unclear. Between the trimmed V and J ends, which lost 6 bases and 2 bases, there was a span of 19 bases. Per germline, CDR1 KGHSH and CDR2 LQKENI. The CDR3 totals 16 residues. The CDR3 DNA follows: TGTGCCAGCTCCGCACACAAAGCGGAAGAGAACTATGGCTACACCTTC. It encodes CASSAHKAEENYGYTF.

The chain employs TRBV5-6 and TRBJ1-1, with unresolved D. Trimming removed 0 bases at V and 0 bases at J, with 12 bases between. This CDR3 is built from 16 residues. From germline, CDR1 is SGHDT and CDR2 YYEEEE. Here the CDR3 DNA reads TGTGCCAGCAGCTTGGCCTCGAGGAGCGTGAACACTGAAGCTTTCTTT. Translated: CASSLASRSVNTEAFF.

This clone was seen only a few times. This chain uses TRBV19 with TRBJ1-1; D unresolved. V lost 7 bases and J lost 6, with 18 bases in between. The CDR3 has 14 residues. The germline gives CDR1 LNHDA, CDR2 SQIVND (reference sequence). CDR3 DNA sequence: TGTGCCAGTAAGGTGGCGGCTTCAAGGCCTGAAGCTTTCTTT. Amino acids: CASKVAASRPEAFF.

The rearrangement uses TRBV9 and TRBJ2-1; D is possibly TRBD1 (7 bases). This CDR3 comprises 14 residues. Germline loops: CDR1 SGDLS, CDR2 YYNGEE. Trimming cost V 5 bases and J 7 bases, with 16 bases left between them. The chain's CDR3 is CASSEETGRNEQFF. The CDR3 DNA follows: TGTGCCAGCAGTGAAGAGACAGGGAGGAATGAGCAGTTCTTC. The complete variable domain, with remaining parts taken from reference TRBV9 and TRBJ2-1, reads DSGVTQTPKHLITATGQRVTLRCSPRSGDLSVYWYQQSLDQGLQFLIQYYNGEERAKGNILERFSAQQFPDLHSELNLSSLELGDSALYFCASSEETGRNEQFFGPGTRLTVL.

This chain uses TRBV6-6 with TRBJ1-6, with 10 nucleotides matching TRBD1. This CDR3 is 15 amino acids long. The germline CDR1 and CDR2 sequences are MNHNY and SVGAGI (reference sequence). V lost 7 bases to trimming and J lost 9 bases; unmatched junction nucleotides: 9. The CDR3 protein is CASTPGTGVSSPLHF. The CDR3 nucleotides are TGTGCCAGCACCCCCGGGACAGGGGTTAGTTCACCCCTCCACTTT.

The chain carries TRBV6-1 and TRBJ2-6; D is unclear. The germline V gene encodes CDR1 MNHNS and CDR2 SASEGT. This CDR3 spans 17 amino acids. The V end lost 1 base, the J end lost 0 bases, and 10 bases lay between the germline ends. CDR3 sequence: CASSEVTGRSGANVLTF. CDR3 bases: TGTGCCAGCAGTGAAGTTACCGGACGCTCTGGGGCCAACGTCCTGACTTTC.

The chain recombines TRBV6-5 with TRBJ1-6; D is unclear. CDR3 length equals 13 residues. Deletions cut 7 bases from V and 8 bases from J, with 12 bases between. Germline V gives CDR1 MNHEY, CDR2 SVGAGI. The chain's CDR3 is CASTTTRDSPLHF. In nucleotides, the CDR3 is TGTGCCAGCACCACCACGAGGGATTCACCCCTCCACTTT.

V is TRBV4-1 and J is TRBJ2-2; D call uncertain. The V gene's germline CDR1 is MGHRA and CDR2 YSYEKL. With 0 bases removed from V and 11 bases from J, the gap between germline ends came to 13 bases. CDR3 size: 14 residues. The CDR3 loop is CASSQDPQRVELFF. DNA for the CDR3: TGCGCCAGCAGCCAAGATCCCCAACGGGTTGAGCTGTTTTTT.

This clone turned up a few times. V is TRBV20-1 and J is TRBJ1-6; 10 positions agree with TRBD1. Per the germline V gene, CDR1 is DFQATT and CDR2 is SNEGSKA (reference sequence). V lost 3 bases, J lost 14 bases, and 13 bases stayed unmatched. CDR3 length: 15 residues. CDR3 loop: CSASEMGQGQMALHF. The CDR3 DNA reads TGCAGTGCTAGTGAGATGGGACAGGGGCAGATGGCCCTCCACTTT.